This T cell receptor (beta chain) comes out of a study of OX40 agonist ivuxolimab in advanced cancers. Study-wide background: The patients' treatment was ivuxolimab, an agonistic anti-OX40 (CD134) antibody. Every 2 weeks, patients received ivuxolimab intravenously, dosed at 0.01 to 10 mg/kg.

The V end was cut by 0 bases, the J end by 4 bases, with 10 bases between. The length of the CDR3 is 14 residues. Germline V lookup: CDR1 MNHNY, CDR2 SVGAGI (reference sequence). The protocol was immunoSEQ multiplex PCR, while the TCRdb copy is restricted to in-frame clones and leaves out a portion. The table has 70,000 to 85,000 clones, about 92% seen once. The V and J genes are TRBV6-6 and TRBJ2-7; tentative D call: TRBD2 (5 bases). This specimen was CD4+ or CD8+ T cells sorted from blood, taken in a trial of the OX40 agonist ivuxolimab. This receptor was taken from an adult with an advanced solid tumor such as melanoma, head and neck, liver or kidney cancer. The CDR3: CASSYSVTKYEQYF. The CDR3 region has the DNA TGTGCCAGCAGTTACTCGGTGACTAAGTACGAGCAGTACTTC.